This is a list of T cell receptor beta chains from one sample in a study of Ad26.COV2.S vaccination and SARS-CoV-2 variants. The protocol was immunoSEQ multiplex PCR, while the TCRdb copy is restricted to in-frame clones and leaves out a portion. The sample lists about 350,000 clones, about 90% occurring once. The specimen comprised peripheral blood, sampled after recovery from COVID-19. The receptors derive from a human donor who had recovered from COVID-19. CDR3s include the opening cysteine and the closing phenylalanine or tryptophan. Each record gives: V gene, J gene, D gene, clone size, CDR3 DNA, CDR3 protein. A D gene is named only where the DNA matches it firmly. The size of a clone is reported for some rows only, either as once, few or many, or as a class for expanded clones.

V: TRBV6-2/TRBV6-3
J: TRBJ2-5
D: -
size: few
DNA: TGTGCCAGCAGTTACTCGATTTCGGCTAGCGCCGCGTTCTACGAGTACTTC
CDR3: CASSYSISASAAFYEYF

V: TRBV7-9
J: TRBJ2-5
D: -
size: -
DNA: TGTGCCAGCAGCGCGGGCCTAAATGCGGAGACCCAGTACTTC
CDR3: CASSAGLNAETQYF

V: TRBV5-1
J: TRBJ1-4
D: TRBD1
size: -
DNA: TGCGCCAGCAGCTTGGGACAGGGTAATGAAAAACTGTTTTTT
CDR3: CASSLGQGNEKLFF

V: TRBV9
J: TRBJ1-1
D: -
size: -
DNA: TGTGCCAGCAGCGTAGGGAGCGAGCGAGCTTTCTTT
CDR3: CASSVGSERAFF

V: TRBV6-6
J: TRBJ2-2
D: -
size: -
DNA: -
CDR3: CASSPPAGGTPGSCFF

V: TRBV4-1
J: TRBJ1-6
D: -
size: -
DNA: TGCGCCAGCAGCCTTACTCAGGGAATCAGAACCCTCCACTTT
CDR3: CASSLTQGIRTLHF

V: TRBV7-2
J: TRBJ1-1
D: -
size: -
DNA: TGTGCCAGCAGACCCCGCCCCTTTGGGAACACTGAAGCTTTCTTT
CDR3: CASRPRPFGNTEAFF

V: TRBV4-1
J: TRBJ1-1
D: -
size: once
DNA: TGCGCCAGCAGCCAGGGAGGGCAGGCGAGCGCCGTTGAAGCTTTCTTT
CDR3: CASSQGGQASAVEAFF

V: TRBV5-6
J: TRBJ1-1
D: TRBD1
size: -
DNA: TGTGCCAGCAGCCCAACCGGGACAGGCAACACTGAAGCTTTCTTT
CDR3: CASSPTGTGNTEAFF

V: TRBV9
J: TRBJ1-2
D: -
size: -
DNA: TGTGCCAGCAGCGTGGGGAAGCGTGGTGGCTACACCTTC
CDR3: CASSVGKRGGYTF

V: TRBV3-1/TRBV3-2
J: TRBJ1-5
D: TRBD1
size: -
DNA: TGTGCCAGCAGCCAGGACACCACAGGGGCCTATCAGCCCCAGCATTTT
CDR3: CASSQDTTGAYQPQHF

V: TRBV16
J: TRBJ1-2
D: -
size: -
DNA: TGTGCCAGCAGCCAATTTGAAGGGTCCGGCACTAACTATGGCTACACCTTC
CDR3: CASSQFEGSGTNYGYTF

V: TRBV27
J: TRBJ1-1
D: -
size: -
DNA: TGTGCCAGCAGTCCCCTTAGAGGGATCGGCACTGAAGCTTTCTTT
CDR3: CASSPLRGIGTEAFF

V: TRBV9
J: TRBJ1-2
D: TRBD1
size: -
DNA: TGTGCCAGCAGCGACACAGGGGGAGAAAACTATGGCTACACCTTC
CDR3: CASSDTGGENYGYTF

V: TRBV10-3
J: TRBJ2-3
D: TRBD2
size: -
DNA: TGTGCCATCAGTGAAACTAGCGCAGATACGCAGTATTTT
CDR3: CAISETSADTQYF

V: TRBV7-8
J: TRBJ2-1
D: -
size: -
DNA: TGTGCCAGCATAGAATTTAGGAGTGCTGAGCAGTTCTTC
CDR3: CASIEFRSAEQFF

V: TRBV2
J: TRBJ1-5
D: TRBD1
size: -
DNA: TGTGCCAGCAGTGAAAATCGGGGACAGGGTGGTCAGCCCCAGCATTTT
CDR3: CASSENRGQGGQPQHF

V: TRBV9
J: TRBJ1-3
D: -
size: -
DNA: TGTGCCAGCAATACCGGGACAAACTCTGGAAACACCATATATTTT
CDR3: CASNTGTNSGNTIYF

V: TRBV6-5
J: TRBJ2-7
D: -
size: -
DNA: TGTGCCAGCAGTTACACCGTCGGCTACGAGCAGTACTTC
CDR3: CASSYTVGYEQYF

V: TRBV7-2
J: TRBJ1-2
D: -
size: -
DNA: TGTGCCAGCAGCTTAGCGTTTGGGCTTAGGCTTAACTATGGCTACACCTTC
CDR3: CASSLAFGLRLNYGYTF

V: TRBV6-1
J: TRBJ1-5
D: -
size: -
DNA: TGTGCCAGCAGTGACACAGGATATCAGCCCCAGCATTTT
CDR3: CASSDTGYQPQHF

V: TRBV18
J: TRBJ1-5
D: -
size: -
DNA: TGTGCCAGCTCACCACGCAGGGACAATCAGCCCCAGCATTTT
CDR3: CASSPRRDNQPQHF

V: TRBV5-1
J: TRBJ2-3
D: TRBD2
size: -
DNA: TGCGCCAGCAGCCTAGGACTAGCGGGGGGCTGGGGCACAGATACGCAGTATTTT
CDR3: CASSLGLAGGWGTDTQYF

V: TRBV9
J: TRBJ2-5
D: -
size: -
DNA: TGTGCCAGCAGCGTGGATGGGGGGGCCTCAGAGACCCAGTACTTC
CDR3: CASSVDGGASETQYF

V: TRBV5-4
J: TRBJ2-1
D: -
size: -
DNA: TGTGCCAGCAGCTTGGACGGGGATGAGCAGTTCTTC
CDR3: CASSLDGDEQFF

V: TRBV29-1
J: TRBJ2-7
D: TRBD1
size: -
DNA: TGCAGCGTAACAGGGGGCTGGACCTACGAGCAGTACTTC
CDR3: CSVTGGWTYEQYF

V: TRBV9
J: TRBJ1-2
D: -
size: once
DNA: TGTGCCAGCAGCGTAGACCTCTCGGAGTACTACTTTAACTATGGCTACACCTTC
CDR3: CASSVDLSEYYFNYGYTF

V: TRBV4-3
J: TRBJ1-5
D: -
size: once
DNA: TGCGCCAGCAGCCTAACCAGGATTCAGCCCCAGCATTTT
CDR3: CASSLTRIQPQHF

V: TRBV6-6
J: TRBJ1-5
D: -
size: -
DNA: TGTGCCAGCACCCAAAGCTCGAACAATCAGCCCCAGCATTTT
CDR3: CASTQSSNNQPQHF

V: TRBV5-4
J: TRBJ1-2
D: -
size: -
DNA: TGTGCCAGCAGCGCGGACAGATATGGCTACACCTTC
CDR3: CASSADRYGYTF

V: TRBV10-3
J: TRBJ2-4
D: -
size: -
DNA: TGTGCCATCAGTGAGCTACCGGCGGACATTCAGTACTTC
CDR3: CAISELPADIQYF

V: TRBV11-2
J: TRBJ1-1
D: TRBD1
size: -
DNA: TGTGCCAGCAGCCTGACAGGGACTATCTCCTTACGAGCTTTCTTT
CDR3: CASSLTGTISLRAFF

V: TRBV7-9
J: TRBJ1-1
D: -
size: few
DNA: TGTGCCAGCAGCTTATTGTCCGGGGGAGGTGGCACTGAAGCTTTCTTT
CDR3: CASSLLSGGGGTEAFF

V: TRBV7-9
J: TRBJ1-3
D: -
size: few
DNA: TGTGCCAGCAGCTTAGTTGCAGGGGTACCTGGAAACACCATATATTTT
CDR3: CASSLVAGVPGNTIYF

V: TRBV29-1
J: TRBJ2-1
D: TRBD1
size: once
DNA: TGCAGCGTGGGAACAGGGGGATCCTACAATGAGCAGTTCTTC
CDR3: CSVGTGGSYNEQFF

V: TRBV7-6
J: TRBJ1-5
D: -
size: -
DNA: TGTGCCAGCAGCACTGGGTCCAGGGAGCCCCAGCATTTT
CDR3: CASSTGSREPQHF

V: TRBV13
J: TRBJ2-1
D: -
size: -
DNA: TGTGCCAGCACCCTGGGGGGCAATGAGCAGTTCTTC
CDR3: CASTLGGNEQFF

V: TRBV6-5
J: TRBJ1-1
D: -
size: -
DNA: TGTGCCAGCGCTCAGGGGCGTATGAACACTGAAGCTTTCTTT
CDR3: CASAQGRMNTEAFF

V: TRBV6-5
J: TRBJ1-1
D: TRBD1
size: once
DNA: TGTGCCAGCAGTTACACAAGACAGGGGGCTCGTGAGGCTTTCTTT
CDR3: CASSYTRQGAREAFF

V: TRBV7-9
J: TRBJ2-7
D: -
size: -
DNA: TGTGCCAGCAGCTCTGGAGACTACGAGCAGTACTTC
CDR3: CASSSGDYEQYF

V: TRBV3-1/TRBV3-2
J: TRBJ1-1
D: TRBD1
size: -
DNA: TGTGCCAGCAGCCCAGGGTCCGGGACAGACACGAACACTGAAGCTTTCTTT
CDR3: CASSPGSGTDTNTEAFF

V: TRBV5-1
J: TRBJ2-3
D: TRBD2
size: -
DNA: TGCGCCAGCAGCTTGGACGGGGGGGGCACAGATACGCAGTATTTT
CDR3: CASSLDGGGTDTQYF

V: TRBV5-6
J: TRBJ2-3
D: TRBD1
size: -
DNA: TGTGCCAGCAGCGAGAATGGACAGGGGAAAACAGATACGCAGTATTTT
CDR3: CASSENGQGKTDTQYF

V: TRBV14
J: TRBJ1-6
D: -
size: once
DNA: TGTGCCAGCAGCCAAGTCGCCGGTAGTCAATCACCCCTCCACTTT
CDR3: CASSQVAGSQSPLHF

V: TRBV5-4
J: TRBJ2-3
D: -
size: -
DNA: TGTGCCAGCTATCCCTGGGGCCGGGTGAGCACAGATACGCAGTATTTT
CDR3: CASYPWGRVSTDTQYF

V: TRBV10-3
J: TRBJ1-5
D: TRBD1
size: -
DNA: TGTGCCATCAGTGTAGGGACAGGCAATCAGCCCCAGCATTTT
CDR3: CAISVGTGNQPQHF

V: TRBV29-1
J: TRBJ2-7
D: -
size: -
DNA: TGCAGCGTTGGAGACGGCTCCTACGAGCAGTACTTC
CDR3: CSVGDGSYEQYF

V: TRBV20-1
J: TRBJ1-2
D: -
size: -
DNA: TGCAGACCTAATGGCTACACCTTC
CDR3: CRPNGYTF

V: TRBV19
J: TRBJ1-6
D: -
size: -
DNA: TGTGCCAGTCAACGGGATGGGGGCGCGGTTGGGTCACCCCTCCACTTT
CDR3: CASQRDGGAVGSPLHF

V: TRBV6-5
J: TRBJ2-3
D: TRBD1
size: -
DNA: TGTGCCAGCAGTTCGATACAGGGGGCGCGGGCAGATACGCAGTATTTT
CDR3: CASSSIQGARADTQYF

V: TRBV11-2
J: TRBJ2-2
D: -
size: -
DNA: TGTGCCAGCAGCTTGTCGACGAACACCGGGGAGCTGTTTTTT
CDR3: CASSLSTNTGELFF

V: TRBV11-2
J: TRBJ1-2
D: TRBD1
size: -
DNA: TGTGCCAGCGGCACAGGGGCTGATTATGGCTACACCTTC
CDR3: CASGTGADYGYTF

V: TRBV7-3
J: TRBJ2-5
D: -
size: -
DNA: TGTGCCAGCAGCTCGCGGCGGCGACAGTCAAACGTAAGAGAGACCCAGTACTTC
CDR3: CASSSRRRQSNVRETQYF

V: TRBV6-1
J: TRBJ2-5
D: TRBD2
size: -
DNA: TGTGCCAGCAGTGAATTAAGCGGGGGGAAAGAGACCCAGTACTTC
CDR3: CASSELSGGKETQYF

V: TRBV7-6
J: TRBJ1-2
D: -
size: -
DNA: TGTGCCAGCAGCTCCCGGGACAATACTAACTATGGCTACACCTTC
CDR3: CASSSRDNTNYGYTF